This TCR beta chain comes out of a study of control samples from healthy donors and cancer patients. Measured with immunoSEQ multiplex PCR; TCRdb has only the in-frame clones, and not every one. The ten most abundant clones cover under 2.5% of a sample with fewer than 200,000 clones. CDR3 length: 13 residues. V lost 2 bases to trimming and J lost 6 bases, with 10 bases between them. Germline V gives CDR1 LGHNA, CDR2 YSLEER. The origin of this receptor is a woman between 25 and 40 years old in good health. This chain joins TRBV4-3 and TRBJ1-1, with D tentatively TRBD1 (6 bases). Material: blood. DNA of the CDR3: TGCGCCAGCAGCCAATGGGACACCTCTGAAGCTTTCTTT. Amino acids: CASSQWDTSEAFF.